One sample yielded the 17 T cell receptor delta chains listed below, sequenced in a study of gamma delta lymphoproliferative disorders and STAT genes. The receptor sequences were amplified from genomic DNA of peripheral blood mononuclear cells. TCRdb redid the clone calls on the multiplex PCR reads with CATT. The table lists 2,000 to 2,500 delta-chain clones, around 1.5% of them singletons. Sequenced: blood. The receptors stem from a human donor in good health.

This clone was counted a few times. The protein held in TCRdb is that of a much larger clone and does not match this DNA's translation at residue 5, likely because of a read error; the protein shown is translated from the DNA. The CDR3 nucleotides are TGTGCCTGTGACACCTTACTGGGGGAATACACCGATAAACTCATCTTT. It yields the protein CACDTLLGEYTDKLIF. The chain is built from TRDV2 and TRDJ1; 9 bases agree with TRDD3. CDR3 length: 16 amino acids. Germline V gene lookup returns CDR1 GEAIGNYY and CDR2 EKD. The V gene end was trimmed by 0 bases and the J gene end by 0 bases; junction bases not matched to a gene: 4.

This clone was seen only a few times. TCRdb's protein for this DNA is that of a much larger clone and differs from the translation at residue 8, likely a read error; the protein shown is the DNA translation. CDR3 in amino acids: CALGEPLSLLRYWGIQTDKLIF. CDR3 nucleotides: TGTGCTCTTGGGGAACCTTTATCCCTACTAAGGTACTGGGGGATACAGACCGATAAACTCATCTTT. The chain employs TRDV1 and TRDJ1; 12 positions match TRDD3. V shed 1 base and J 2 bases; nucleotides not matched to a gene: 20. Per the germline V gene, CDR1 is TSWWSYY and CDR2 is QGS. This CDR3 is built from 22 residues.

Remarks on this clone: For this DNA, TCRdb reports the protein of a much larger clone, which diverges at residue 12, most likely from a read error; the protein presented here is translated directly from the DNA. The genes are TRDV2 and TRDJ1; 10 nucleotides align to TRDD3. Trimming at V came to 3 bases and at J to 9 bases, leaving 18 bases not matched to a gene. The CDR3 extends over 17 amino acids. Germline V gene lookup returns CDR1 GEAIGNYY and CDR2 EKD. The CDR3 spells CACDVVEGTGGFGQLIF. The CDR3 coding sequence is TGTGCCTGTGACGTCGTTGAGGGTACTGGGGGATTCGGACAACTCATCTTT.

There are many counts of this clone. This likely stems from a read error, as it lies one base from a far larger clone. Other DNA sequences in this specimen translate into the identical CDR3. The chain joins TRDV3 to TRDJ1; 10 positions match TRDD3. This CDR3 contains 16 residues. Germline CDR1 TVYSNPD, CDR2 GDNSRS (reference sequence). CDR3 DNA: TGCGCCTTTAGTCCTAGCTGGGGGATATACTCCGATAAACTCATCTTT. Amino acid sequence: CAFSPSWGIYSDKLIF.

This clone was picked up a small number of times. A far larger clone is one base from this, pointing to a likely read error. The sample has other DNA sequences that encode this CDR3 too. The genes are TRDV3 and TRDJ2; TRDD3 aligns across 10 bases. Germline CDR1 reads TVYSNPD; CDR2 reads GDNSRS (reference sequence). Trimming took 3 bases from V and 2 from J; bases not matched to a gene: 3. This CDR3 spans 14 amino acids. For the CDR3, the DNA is TGTGCCTTCTTGGGGGATACCTTGACAGCACAACTCTTCTTT. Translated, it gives CAFLGDTLTAQLFF. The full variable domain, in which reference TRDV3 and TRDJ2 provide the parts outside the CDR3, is CDKVTQSSPDQTVASGSEVVLLCTYDTVYSNPDLFWYRIRPDYSFQFVFYGDNSRSEGADFTQGRFSVKHILTQKAFHLVISPVRTEDSATYYCAFLGDTLTAQLFFGKGTQLIVEP.

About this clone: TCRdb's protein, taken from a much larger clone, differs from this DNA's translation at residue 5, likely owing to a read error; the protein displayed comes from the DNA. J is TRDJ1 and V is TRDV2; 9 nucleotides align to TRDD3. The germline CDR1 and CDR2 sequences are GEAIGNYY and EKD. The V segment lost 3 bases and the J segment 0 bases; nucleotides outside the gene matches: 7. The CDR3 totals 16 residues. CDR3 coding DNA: TGTGCCTGTGACTTCTTACTGGGGGAATACACCGATAAACTCATCTTT. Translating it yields CACDFLLGEYTDKLIF.

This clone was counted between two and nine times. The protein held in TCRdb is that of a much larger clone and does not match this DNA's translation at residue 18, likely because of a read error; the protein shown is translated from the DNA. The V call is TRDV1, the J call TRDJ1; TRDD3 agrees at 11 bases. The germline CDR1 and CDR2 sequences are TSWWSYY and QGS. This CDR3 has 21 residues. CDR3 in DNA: TGTGCTCTTGGGGACGTCGATCTTCCTACGCTGGGGGATACCGGGACCGATAATCTCATCTTT. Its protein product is CALGDVDLPTLGDTGTDNLIF.

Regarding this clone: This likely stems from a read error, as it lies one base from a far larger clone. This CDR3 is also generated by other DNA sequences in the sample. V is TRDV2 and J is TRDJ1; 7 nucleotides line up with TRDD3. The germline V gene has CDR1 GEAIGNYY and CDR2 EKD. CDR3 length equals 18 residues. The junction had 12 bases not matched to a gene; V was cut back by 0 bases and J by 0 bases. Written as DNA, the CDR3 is TGTGCCTGTGACACCGAATTCGGGGATAAGCAGTACACCGATAAACTCATCTTT. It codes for CACDTEFGDKQYTDKLIF.

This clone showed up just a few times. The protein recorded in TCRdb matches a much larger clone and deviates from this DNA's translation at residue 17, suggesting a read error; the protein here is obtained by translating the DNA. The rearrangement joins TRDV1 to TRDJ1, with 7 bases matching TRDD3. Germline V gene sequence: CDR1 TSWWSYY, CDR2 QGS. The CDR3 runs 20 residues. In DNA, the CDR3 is TGTGCTCTTGGGGAATGGGGCGTCGGACGTGGGGGACCGTACACCGATAGACTCATCTTT. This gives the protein CALGEWGVGRGGPYTDRLIF.

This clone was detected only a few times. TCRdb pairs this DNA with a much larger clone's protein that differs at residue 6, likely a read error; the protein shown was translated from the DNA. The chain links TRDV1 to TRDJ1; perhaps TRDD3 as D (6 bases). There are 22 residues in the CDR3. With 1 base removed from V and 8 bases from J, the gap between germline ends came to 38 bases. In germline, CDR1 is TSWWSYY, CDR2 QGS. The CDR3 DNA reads TGTGCTCTTGGGGAACCAGACTTCCCCGTTCTGGGGATCCCAATCTCAACTCTAAAACTCATCTTT. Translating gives CALGEPDFPVLGIPISTLKLIF.

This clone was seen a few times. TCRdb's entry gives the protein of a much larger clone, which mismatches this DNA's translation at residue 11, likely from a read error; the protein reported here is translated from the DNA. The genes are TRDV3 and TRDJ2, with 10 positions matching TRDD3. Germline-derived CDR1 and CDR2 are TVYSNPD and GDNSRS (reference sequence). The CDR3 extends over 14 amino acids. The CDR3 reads CAFLGDTLTALLFF. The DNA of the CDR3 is TGTGCCTTCTTGGGGGATACTTTGACAGCACTACTCTTCTTT.

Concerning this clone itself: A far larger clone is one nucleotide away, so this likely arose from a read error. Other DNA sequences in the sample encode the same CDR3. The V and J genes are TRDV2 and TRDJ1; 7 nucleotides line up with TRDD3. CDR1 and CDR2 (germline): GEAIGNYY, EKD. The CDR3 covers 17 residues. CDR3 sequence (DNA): TGTGCCTGTGACACCTTGGGGATAGGGAGGATCACCGATAAACTCATCTTC. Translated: CACDTLGIGRITDKLIF.

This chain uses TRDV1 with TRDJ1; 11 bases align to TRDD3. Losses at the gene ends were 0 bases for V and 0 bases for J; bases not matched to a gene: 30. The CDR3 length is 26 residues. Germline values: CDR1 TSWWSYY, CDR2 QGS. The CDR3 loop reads CALGELLFYALSGGYAKKLYTDKLIF. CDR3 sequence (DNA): TGTGCTCTTGGGGAACTATTGTTCTACGCACTTAGTGGGGGATACGCGAAGAAGCTCTACACCGATAAACTCATCTTT.

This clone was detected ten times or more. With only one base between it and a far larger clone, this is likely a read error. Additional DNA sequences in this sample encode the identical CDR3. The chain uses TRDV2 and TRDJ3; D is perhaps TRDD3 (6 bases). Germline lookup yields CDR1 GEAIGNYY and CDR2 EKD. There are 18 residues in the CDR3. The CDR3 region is CACDPTGRSSWDTRQMFF. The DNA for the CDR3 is TGTGCCTGTGACCCCACTGGGAGAAGCTCCTGGGACACCCGGCAGATGTTTTTC.

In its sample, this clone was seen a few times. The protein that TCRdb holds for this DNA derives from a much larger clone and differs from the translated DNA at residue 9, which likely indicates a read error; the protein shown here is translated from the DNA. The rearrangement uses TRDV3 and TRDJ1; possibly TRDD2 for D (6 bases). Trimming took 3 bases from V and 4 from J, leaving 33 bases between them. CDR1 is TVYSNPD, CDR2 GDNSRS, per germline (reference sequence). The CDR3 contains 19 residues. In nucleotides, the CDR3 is TGTGCCTTCCGCCTTCTCCTACCTCACATCCTCTTTTGGGTCGATAAACTCATCTTT. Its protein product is CAFRLLLPHILFWVDKLIF.

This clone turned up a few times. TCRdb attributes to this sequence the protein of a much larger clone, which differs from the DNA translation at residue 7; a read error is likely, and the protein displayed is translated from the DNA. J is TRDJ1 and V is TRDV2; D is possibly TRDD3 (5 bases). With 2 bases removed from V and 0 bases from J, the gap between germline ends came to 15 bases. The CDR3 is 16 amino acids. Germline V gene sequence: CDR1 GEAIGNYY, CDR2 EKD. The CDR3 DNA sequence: TGTGCCTGTGACAACCTGGAGGATAAGAACACCGATAAACTCATCTTT. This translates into CACDNLEDKNTDKLIF.

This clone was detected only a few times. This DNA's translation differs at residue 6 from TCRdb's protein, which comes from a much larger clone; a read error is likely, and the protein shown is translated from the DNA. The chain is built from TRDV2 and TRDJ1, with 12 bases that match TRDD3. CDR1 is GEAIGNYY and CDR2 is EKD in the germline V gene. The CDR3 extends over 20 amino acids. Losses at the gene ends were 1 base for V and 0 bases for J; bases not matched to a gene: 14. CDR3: CACDTAAIRTGGYNTDKLIF. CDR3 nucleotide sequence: TGTGCCTGTGACACGGCCGCAATACGGACTGGGGGATACAACACCGATAAACTCATCTTT.